Following are 17 T cell receptor beta chains from one sample sequenced in a study of shared clonotypes between healthy human individuals. Method: immunoSEQ multiplex PCR; TCRdb's copy keeps in-frame clones and lacks some. The profile shows 2 million to 2.5 million clones, approximately 94% of them singletons. The sequenced sample was naive CD4+ T cells sorted from blood. As to subset: CD45RA+ positively selected. Source of these receptors: a man between 18 and 29 years old in good health.

The rearrangement uses TRBV11-2 and TRBJ2-7; D is uncertain. This CDR3 is built from 11 residues. CDR1 is SGHAT and CDR2 is FQNNGV in the germline V gene. V lost 1 base and J lost 6, with 4 bases in between. The CDR3 sequence: CASSLVLEQYF. The CDR3 DNA reads as TGTGCCAGCAGCTTAGTTCTCGAGCAGTACTTC.

Only a few counts were recorded for this clone. This CDR3 is also generated by other DNA sequences in the sample. V usage is TRBV5-1 and J usage is TRBJ2-5; TRBD1 agrees at 9 bases. Germline V gene lookup returns CDR1 SGHRS and CDR2 YFSETQ. CDR3 length: 15 residues. V dropped 0 bases and J dropped 1; count of bases not matched to a gene: 1. The CDR3 protein is CASSLEGQGQETQYF. In DNA form, the CDR3 reads TGCGCCAGCAGCTTGGAGGGACAGGGCCAAGAGACCCAGTACTTC.

This rearrangement joins TRBV4-1 to TRBJ1-1; 10 bases fit TRBD1. After removal of 0 bases from V and 3 bases from J, the junction contained 10 bases not matched to a gene. Looked up from germline, CDR1 is MGHRA and CDR2 is YSYEKL. The CDR3 length is 18 residues. The CDR3 loop reads CASSQDDRGREEDTEAFF. The CDR3 nucleotides are TGCGCCAGCAGCCAAGATGACAGGGGGCGCGAGGAGGACACTGAAGCTTTCTTT.

This chain links TRBV18 with TRBJ2-1, with 8 bases matching TRBD2. The CDR3 is 15 residues long. The V and J ends lost 3 bases and 5 bases, in that order; junction bases with no gene match: 6. The germline V gene encodes CDR1 KGHSH and CDR2 LQKENI. The CDR3 loop reads CASSPPWRGDNEQFF. The CDR3 region has the DNA TGTGCCAGCTCACCGCCTTGGCGGGGGGACAATGAGCAGTTCTTC.

The chain joins TRBV7-9 to TRBJ1-4, with D perhaps matching TRBD1 (5 bases). Trimming took off 4 bases at V and 4 bases at J, with 10 bases between the two ends. Germline assignment: CDR1 SEHNR and CDR2 FQNEAQ (reference sequence). This CDR3 spans 14 amino acids. CDR3: CASSSPGVNEKLFF. The CDR3 coding sequence is TGTGCCAGCAGCTCCCCGGGGGTTAATGAAAAACTGTTTTTT.

This clone was recorded a few times. The same CDR3 arises from other DNA sequences in this sample as well. CDR3 sequence reads: CASSLEGTVSYEQYF. CDR3 DNA: TGCGCCAGCAGCTTGGAAGGGACAGTCTCCTACGAGCAGTACTTC. The chain is built from TRBV5-1 and TRBJ2-7, with 7 positions matching TRBD1. The CDR3 has 15 residues. J gave up 0 bases and V 0 bases, and 3 bases lay outside the gene matches. Per the germline V gene, CDR1 is SGHRS and CDR2 is YFSETQ.

The chain combines TRBV28 with TRBJ2-3; D remains unclear. Per germline, CDR1 MDHEN and CDR2 SYDVKM. This CDR3 region has 13 residues. V lost 3 bases and J lost 6, with 10 bases in between. In DNA form, the CDR3 reads TGTGCCAGCAGTTTTCCAGCGCTGGATACGCAGTATTTT. Translation gives CASSFPALDTQYF.

The gene calls are TRBV11-2 and TRBJ1-4; possible D gene TRBD1, 5 bases. This CDR3 contains 16 residues. CDR1 and CDR2 from the germline V gene are SGHAT and FQNNGV. The V end lost 5 bases, the J end lost 0 bases, and 13 bases lay between the germline ends. The CDR3 protein is CASSEYRGATNEKLFF. As DNA, the CDR3 is TGTGCCAGCAGCGAATATCGGGGGGCAACTAATGAAAAACTGTTTTTT. The full variable domain, rest sourced from reference TRBV11-2 and TRBJ1-4, is EAGVAQSPRYKIIEKRQSVAFWCNPISGHATLYWYQQILGQGPKLLIQFQNNGVVDDSQLPKDRFSAERLKGVDSTLKIQPAKLEDSAVYLCASSEYRGATNEKLFFGSGTQLSVL.

The chain has TRBV15 and TRBJ1-4; D gene unclear. Looked up from germline, CDR1 is LNHNV and CDR2 is YYDKDF (reference sequence). The CDR3 consists of 14 residues. Trimming removed 3 bases from V and 6 bases from J, with 11 bases in between. Here the CDR3 reads CATSRARDYEKLFF. CDR3 DNA sequence: TGTGCCACCAGCAGGGCACGAGATTATGAAAAACTGTTTTTT.

In DNA, the CDR3 is TGTGCCAGTAGGGACCAGGGGCCCCAGCATTTT. This gives the protein CASRDQGPQHF. This chain uses TRBV19 with TRBJ1-5, with D tentatively TRBD1 (5 bases). This CDR3 has 11 residues. The V and J ends lost 6 bases and 9 bases respectively, with 9 bases between them. The germline V gene has CDR1 LNHDA and CDR2 SQIVND (reference sequence).

In its sample, this clone was seen once. The V call is TRBV9, the J call TRBJ1-2, with 8 bases fitting TRBD1. CDR1 and CDR2 from the germline V gene are SGDLS and YYNGEE. V was pared by 4 bases and J by 4 bases, with 12 bases of the junction left unmatched. This CDR3 is built from 16 residues. The CDR3 DNA is TGTGCCAGCAGCCCGATTGCAGGGGGCGCGGGCTATGGCTACACCTTC. Its protein is CASSPIAGGAGYGYTF.

The chain uses TRBV11-2 and TRBJ2-3; perhaps TRBD1 as D (6 bases). Germline CDR1 and CDR2: SGHAT and FQNNGV. Deletions cut 5 bases from V and 8 bases from J, with 8 bases between. The CDR3 spans 11 residues. The CDR3 here is CASSQGGTQYF. CDR3 DNA: TGTGCCAGCAGCCAAGGGGGTACGCAGTATTTT.

V usage is TRBV12-1 and J usage is TRBJ1-1; no DNA check was done on the table's D call, TRBD1. TRBV12-1 is recorded as a pseudogene. CDR3 length equals 14 residues. The CDR3 loop reads CASSVDRACTEAFF. CDR3 sequence (DNA): TGTGCCAGCAGCGTAGACAGGGCATGCACTGAAGCTTTCTTT.

This clone was seen a single time. The genes are TRBV21-1 and TRBJ2-7; the table calls TRBD2, which could not be checked here. TRBV21-1 is described as a pseudogene. The CDR3 is made up of 16 amino acids. CDR3 sequence (DNA): TGTGCCAGCAGCTCTCAATTAGAACCACTCTCCTACGAGCAGTACTTC. It specifies CASSSQLEPLSYEQYF.

The genes are TRBV30 and TRBJ1-6; TRBD1 agrees at 9 bases. The germline V gene encodes CDR1 GTSNPN and CDR2 SVGIG (reference sequence). Unmatched junction bases numbered 9, after V lost 0 bases and J lost 9 bases. The CDR3 is 16 residues long. The CDR3 protein is CAWSVWDRDSSSPLHF. CDR3 coding DNA: TGTGCCTGGAGTGTTTGGGACAGGGATTCCAGTTCACCCCTCCACTTT.

The chain combines TRBV19 with TRBJ2-3, with TRBD1 identical over 9 bases. The V gene end was trimmed by 4 bases and the J gene end by 4 bases; junction bases not matched to a gene: 6. Germline assignment: CDR1 LNHDA and CDR2 SQIVND (reference sequence). The CDR3 length is 15 residues. The DNA for the CDR3 is TGTGCCAGTAGTAGGGGACAGGGTGGGTCAGATACGCAGTATTTT. Its translation is CASSRGQGGSDTQYF. Together with reference TRBV19 and TRBJ2-3, the CDR3 gives the full variable domain: DGGITQSPKYLFRKEGQNVTLSCEQNLNHDAMYWYRQDPGQGLRLIYYSQIVNDFQKGDIAEGYSVSREKKESFPLTVTSAQKNPTAFYLCASSRGQGGSDTQYFGPGTRLTVL.

CDR3 loop: CASSENMGQGWNEQFF. CDR3 in DNA: TGTGCCAGCAGTGAAAATATGGGACAGGGATGGAATGAGCAGTTCTTC. The chain carries TRBV25-1 and TRBJ2-1, with 9 positions matching TRBD1. Losses at the gene ends were 2 bases for V and 7 bases for J; bases not matched to a gene: 9. Looked up from germline, CDR1 is MGHDK and CDR2 is SYGVNS. The CDR3 extends over 16 amino acids.